The entry that follows covers one T cell receptor beta chain sequence. It has no known antigen specificity. Per-base quality was not reported, and no clone a single base away is much larger than it. V and J lose 1 base and 4 bases, and a span of 10 bases separates them. CDR1 is given as SGHTA and CDR2 as FQGTGA, both from the germline V gene. From its cysteine to its phenylalanine, the CDR3 spans 14 amino acids. The CDR3 DNA has 42 bases and is translated from base 1. This sample stems from a study of blood T cell repertoires in COVID-19 (dated by TCRdb to about 2020). The study in broad terms: Collaborator samples came from the United States, Italy and Spain and covered acute and convalescent phases of COVID-19. The prospective study material was composed of cDNA or gDNA derived from T cells, B-cell-depleted T cells, or PBMCs. Deeply sampled blood TCRbeta repertoires from subjects exposed to, actively infected with, or recovered from COVID-19 were included in the dataset. The repertoires were made available in a free public database intended to serve as a resource for research on the immune response to SARS-CoV-2. The samples were drawn from the first 160 participants of the ongoing ImmuneRACE study and from under 1,500 subjects provided by 6 global collaborators. Nearly every sample came with metadata listing a de-identified subject ID, COVID-19 status, age in years and sex. Where HLA class I and class II types were available, the types were taken from metadata supplied by the sample provider, not from assay-based typing. Overall study results and their limits: Clinical and demographic metadata were provided uncurated, with the amount varying by source and participant.

The immunoSEQ Assay, a bias-controlled multiplex PCR, was used to amplify TCRbeta CDR3 regions from genomic DNA. Turning to the authors' computational methods: The number of nucleated cells in each sample was estimated from the amplification of reference gene primers within the assay. Sequence reads were collapsed and filtered to measure the absolute abundance of every unique TCRbeta CDR3 rearrangement. For each sample, productive Simpson clonality was calculated as the square root of Simpson's diversity index over productive rearrangements. This is the immuneACCESS table as TCRdb keeps it, with only in-frame sequences that have V and J called. A part of the clones is gone; compared with another copy, unresolved V genes explain less than half, and the rest is unexplained. V, J and clone size are taken as reported in that table, and D and trimming were inferred from the DNA itself. The sample records some 60,000 clones, about 84% of which are singletons. The ten biggest clones cover roughly 7% of the sample.

The collaborating institutions used their own protocols to collect whole blood in K2EDTA tubes. For TCRbeta analysis, collaborator samples were shipped as frozen whole blood, as isolated PBMCs, or as DNA extracted from either sample type. The V and J genes are TRBV7-3 and TRBJ1-1; confidence is insufficient to name the D gene. Sequenced input: peripheral blood. The TCR comes from a man between 60 and 75 years old with acute or convalescent COVID-19. The sequenced DNA: TGTGCCAGCAGCTTAATGTCAGGAACCACTGAAGCTTTCTTT. Its translation is CASSLMSGTTEAFF.